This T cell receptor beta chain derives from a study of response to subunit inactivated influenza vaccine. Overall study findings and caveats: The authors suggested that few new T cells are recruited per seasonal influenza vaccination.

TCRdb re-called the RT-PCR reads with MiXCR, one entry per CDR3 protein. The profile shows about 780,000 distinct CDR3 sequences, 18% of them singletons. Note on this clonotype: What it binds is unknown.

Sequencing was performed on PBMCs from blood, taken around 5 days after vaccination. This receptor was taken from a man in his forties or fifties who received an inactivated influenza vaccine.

The CDR3, as DNA: TGTGCCAGCAGTGGCCCCGGGGCCCCGCTAGGGGAGACCCAGTACTTC. This translates into CASSGPGAPLGETQYF. The V call is TRBV25-1, the J call TRBJ2-5; the D call may be TRBD1 or TRBD2 (5 bases each). Trimming stripped 4 bases from V and 5 bases from J, with 20 bases between. Germline-derived CDR1 and CDR2 are MGHDK and SYGVNS. The CDR3 totals 16 residues.